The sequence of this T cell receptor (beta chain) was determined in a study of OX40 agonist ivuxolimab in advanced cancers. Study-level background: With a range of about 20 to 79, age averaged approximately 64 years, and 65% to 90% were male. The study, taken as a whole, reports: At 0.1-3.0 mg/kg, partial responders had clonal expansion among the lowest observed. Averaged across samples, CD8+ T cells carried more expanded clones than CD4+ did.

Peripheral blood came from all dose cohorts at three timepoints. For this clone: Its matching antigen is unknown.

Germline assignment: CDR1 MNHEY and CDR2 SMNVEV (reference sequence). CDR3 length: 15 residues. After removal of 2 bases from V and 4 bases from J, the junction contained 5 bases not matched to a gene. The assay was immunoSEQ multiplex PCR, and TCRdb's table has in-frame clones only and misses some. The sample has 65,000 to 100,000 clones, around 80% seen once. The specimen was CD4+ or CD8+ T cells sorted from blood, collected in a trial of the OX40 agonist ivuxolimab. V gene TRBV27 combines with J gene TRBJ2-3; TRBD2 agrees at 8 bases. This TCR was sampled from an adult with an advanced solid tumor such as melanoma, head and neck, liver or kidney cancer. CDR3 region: CASSLGTRGPDTQYF. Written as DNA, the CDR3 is TGTGCCAGCAGTTTAGGGACTAGAGGGCCAGATACGCAGTATTTT.